The T cell receptor beta chain described here comes from a study of technical replicates of blood from a handful of donors. TCRdb's copy holds only in-frame clones and misses some; the assay was immunoSEQ multiplex PCR. There are approximately 85,000 clones in the sample; 85% to 95% occur only once, and over 0.25% lies in the top ten. Germline V gene sequence: CDR1 ENHRY, CDR2 SYGVKD. V was pared by 5 bases and J by 4 bases, with 7 bases of the junction left unmatched. The length of the CDR3 is 14 residues. This clone turned up a few times. This clonotype originated in a human donor in good health. V and J are TRBV10-3 and TRBJ2-7; TRBD1 agrees at 8 bases. The sequenced sample was T cells isolated from PBMCs. The CDR3 reads CAISKDRDNYEQYF. CDR3 nucleotide sequence: TGTGCCATCAGTAAGGACAGGGACAATTACGAGCAGTACTTC.